The 24 T cell receptor beta chains below all came from one sample that was sequenced in a study of tumor-infiltrating lymphocytes in primary liver carcinoma. The authors made TCR beta cDNA from 400 to 600 ng total RNA with a constant-region primer. Nested multiplex PCR, run for three rounds with slightly modified ARM-PCR, yielded TCR beta libraries. TRBV1-TRBV30 forward primers and a C-beta reverse primer were used in the first two PCR rounds, which each ran for 9 to 10 cycles. TCRdb re-called the multiplex PCR reads with MiXCR, one entry per CDR3 protein. The data contain about 26,000 distinct CDR3 sequences, roughly 80% of them singletons. Unsorted bulk tissue, roughly 19-33 mg of it, served as the source for co-extraction of RNA and DNA. Sequencing was performed on liver tumor tissue from sampling region 3. Subset described: tumor region T3, left-lateral pole. These receptors were taken from a middle-aged man with primary liver carcinoma and hepatitis B virus infection.

As concerns this clonotype: At one of its ends the junction is not consistent with the germline gene, which may arise from a read error. The V call is TRBV4-2, the J call TRBJ2-1; maybe TRBD2 (6 bases). Germline loops: CDR1 LGHNA, CDR2 YNFKEQ. There are 15 residues in the CDR3. Here the CDR3 DNA reads TGTGCCAGCAGGCAAGCGTCCAGCGGGTTACATGAGCAGTTCTTC. Translation: CASRQASSGLHEQFF.

The V gene is TRBV10-3, the J gene TRBJ1-2; weak D call: TRBD1 (5 bases). The germline CDR1 and CDR2 sequences are ENHRY and SYGVKD. Trimming stripped 5 bases from V and 5 bases from J, with 9 bases between. The CDR3 extends over 12 amino acids. The CDR3 DNA follows: TGTGCCATCAGTAACGGGGGTTATGGCTACACCTTC. Protein sequence: CAISNGGYGYTF.

On this clonotype itself: Sequence at one end of the junction differs from germline and may be a read error. The rearrangement joins TRBV6-6 to TRBJ2-5, with a possible D match to TRBD2 (5 bases). The CDR3 spans 15 residues. Per germline, CDR1 MNHNY and CDR2 SVGAGI (reference sequence). The chain's CDR3 is CASSYSPGFSETQYF. The CDR3 region has the DNA TGTGCCAGCAGTTACTCACCGGGATTCTCAGAGACCCAGTACTTT.

Concerning this clonotype: Compared with germline, one end of the junction differs, possibly owing to a read error. The V gene is TRBV5-4, the J gene TRBJ2-7; the match to TRBD2 covers 14 bases. Germline CDR1 reads SGHNT; CDR2 reads YYREEE (reference sequence). The CDR3 is made up of 17 amino acids. The CDR3 here is CASSLGGLAGDSYEQCF. CDR3 in DNA: TGTGCCAGCAGCTTGGGGGGACTAGCGGGAGATTCCTATGAGCAGTGCTTC.

Turning to this clonotype: At one of its ends the junction is not consistent with the germline gene, which may arise from a read error. The chain links TRBV11-2 to TRBJ2-7; a weak D match, TRBD2 (5 bases). Looked up from germline, CDR1 is SGHAT and CDR2 is FQNNGV. The CDR3 spans 15 residues. CDR3 coding DNA: TGTGCCAGCAGCTTAGAGTCCGGGATCTCTGCCGTGCAGTACTTT. Its protein product is CASSLESGISAVQYF.

This clonotype was observed many times. This chain joins TRBV29-1 and TRBJ1-2, with no clear D. This CDR3 has 12 amino acids. Germline V CDR1 and CDR2: SQVTM, ANQGSEA. Between the trimmed V and J ends, which lost 5 bases and 5 bases, there was a span of 12 bases. CDR3: CSVSGRSYGYTF. The CDR3 DNA reads TGCAGCGTTTCGGGCAGGTCATATGGCTACACCTTC.

V usage is TRBV11-2 and J usage is TRBJ2-7; 9 positions agree with TRBD1. This CDR3 contains 16 residues. Per germline, CDR1 SGHAT and CDR2 FQNNGV. The CDR3 DNA follows: TGTGTCAGTAGCTTCATACAGGGGGCCATAGATAACGAGCAGTACTTC. As protein: CVSSFIQGAIDNEQYF. Full variable domain (remainder filled in from reference TRBV11-2 and TRBJ2-7): EAGVAQSPRYKIIEKRQSVAFWCNPISGHATLYWYQQILGQGPKLLIQFQNNGVVDDSQLPKDRFSAERLKGVDSTLKIQPAKLEDSAVYLCVSSFIQGAIDNEQYFGPGTRLTVT.

For this clonotype: One end of the junction fails to match germline, which may point to a read error. This rearrangement joins TRBV2 to TRBJ2-7; D unresolved. The CDR3 sequence is 16 residues long. Germline V gene sequence: CDR1 SNHLY, CDR2 FYNNEI. CDR3 DNA: TGTGCCAGCAGTGAAGCCCCAGCAGGATCCCGCCACGAGCCGTACTTC. It specifies CASSEAPAGSRHEPYF.

This clonotype was picked up many times. V and J are TRBV5-1 and TRBJ2-1; 7 bases map to TRBD2. The germline V gene encodes CDR1 SGHRS and CDR2 YFSETQ. J gave up 6 bases and V 0 bases, and 9 bases lay outside the gene matches. The length of the CDR3 is 16 residues. CDR3 residues: CASSLGAGKGANEQFF. The DNA for the CDR3 is TGCGCCAGCAGCTTGGGAGCGGGAAAAGGGGCCAATGAGCAGTTCTTC.

V gene TRBV12-3 or TRBV12-4 combines with J gene TRBJ2-7; 12 nucleotides agree with TRBD1. The CDR3 is made up of 15 amino acids. The CDR3 region has the DNA TGTGGCAACAGTTTGGGACAGGGGGCCAACTACGAGCAGTACTTC. This sequence encodes CGNSLGQGANYEQYF.

Regarding this clonotype: The junction differs from germline at one of its ends, possibly a read error. This chain connects TRBV11-3 to TRBJ2-3, with D possibly matching TRBD2 (6 bases). Germline V gives CDR1 SGHNT, CDR2 YENEEA. CDR3 length: 14 amino acids. This CDR3 reads CASGPGTGGVTRYF. The CDR3 bases are TGTGCTAGCGGACCCGGGACTGGCGGGGTTACGCGGTATTTT.

V gene TRBV28 combines with J gene TRBJ2-3; D perhaps matches TRBD1 (5 bases). The germline V gene encodes CDR1 MDHEN and CDR2 SYDVKM. V gave up 3 bases and J gave up 4 bases, with 20 bases separating them. The CDR3 contains 17 residues. The CDR3 DNA reads TGTGCCAGCAGTTTTGCCAGGATAGGGGTCGGCGCAGATACGCAGTATTTT. This encodes CASSFARIGVGADTQYF.

Regarding this clonotype: One end of the junction varies from germline; a read error may be responsible. J is TRBJ2-1 and V is TRBV29-1, with D perhaps TRBD1 (6 bases). This CDR3 has 15 amino acids. In germline, CDR1 is SQVTM, CDR2 ANQGSEA. CDR3 amino acids: CIVEGGALIGSEQLF. CDR3 in DNA: TGCATCGTTGAAGGGGGTGCGCTAATCGGTTCTGAGCAGTTATTC.

This clonotype was picked up many times. The J gene is TRBJ2-1, the V gene TRBV28; TRBD2 aligns across 11 bases. Germline CDR1 is MDHEN and CDR2 is SYDVKM. The CDR3 is 16 amino acids. J gave up 0 bases and V 5 bases, and 3 bases lay outside the gene matches. In DNA form, the CDR3 reads TGTGCCAGCAGTCTAACTAGCGGGGGCTCCTACAATGAGCAGTTCTTC. This translates into CASSLTSGGSYNEQFF.

Note on this clonotype: The germline gene is not matched at one end of the junction; a read error may be the cause. The V call is TRBV11-2, the J call TRBJ2-4, with D maybe TRBD1 (5 bases). CDR1 and CDR2 (germline): SGHAT, FQNNGV. CDR3 length equals 18 residues. The CDR3 here is CVNSPTGASTLAKNTQYF. In DNA, the CDR3 is TGTGTCAACAGCCCAACTGGGGCTTCCACGCTGGCCAAAAACACTCAGTACTTC. The complete variable domain, with remaining parts taken from reference TRBV11-2 and TRBJ2-4, reads EAGVAQSPRYKIIEKRQSVAFWCNPISGHATLYWYQQILGQGPKLLIQFQNNGVVDDSQLPKDRFSAERLKGVDSTLKIQPAKLEDSAVYLCVNSPTGASTLAKNTQYFGAGTRLSVL.

Concerning this clonotype itself: Germline and junction disagree at one end, which may indicate a read error. The chain carries TRBV6-2 or TRBV6-3 and TRBJ2-3; TRBD1 or TRBD2 may be the D gene (7 bases each). Germline CDR1 is MNHEY and CDR2 is SVGEGT. The CDR3 extends over 13 amino acids. As DNA, the CDR3 is TGTGAAAGCCGCCGGAGCGGGACAGATACACAGTATTTT. Protein product: CESRRSGTDTQYF.

As to this clonotype: Compared with germline, one end of the junction differs, possibly owing to a read error. The genes are TRBV6-6 and TRBJ2-5; TRBD1 aligns across 7 bases. The germline V gene has CDR1 MNHNY and CDR2 SVGAGI (reference sequence). The CDR3 spans 13 residues. Written as DNA, the CDR3 is TGTGCCAGTAGTTACTGGCAGGGGGAGACCCAGCACTTC. Translating it yields CASSYWQGETQHF.

This clonotype showed up many times. The chain uses TRBV15 and TRBJ2-1; tentative D call: TRBD2 (6 bases). This CDR3 is 14 amino acids long. Trimming stripped 0 bases from V and 5 bases from J, with 8 bases between. From germline, CDR1 is LNHNV and CDR2 YYDKDF (reference sequence). CDR3 sequence (DNA): TGTGCCACCAGCAGAGATGGGGGGAACAATGAGCAGTTCTTC. This translates into CATSRDGGNNEQFF.

Note on this clonotype: The junction differs from germline at one of its ends, possibly a read error. This sequence joins TRBV10-3 and TRBJ2-3; D might be TRBD1 (6 bases). Germline CDR1 ENHRY, CDR2 SYGVKD. The CDR3 runs 14 residues. The chain's CDR3 is CAVSGGVGTNTQYF. The CDR3 DNA reads TGTGCCGTCAGTGGGGGCGTTGGGACAAATACGCAGTATTTT.

In the case of this clonotype: Likely a read error: the CDR3 ends without its conserved phenylalanine or tryptophan. The V and J genes are TRBV5-5 and TRBJ1-1, with D uncertain. The V and J ends lost 6 bases and 0 bases respectively, with 15 bases between them. The CDR3 contains 15 residues. Germline V CDR1 and CDR2: SGHKS, YYEKEE (reference sequence). The CDR3 sequence is CASKPPDYLNTEAFS. CDR3 in DNA: TGTGCCAGCAAACCTCCCGACTACCTGAACACTGAAGCTTTCTCC.

With regard to this clonotype: Germline and junction disagree at one end, which may indicate a read error. The gene calls are TRBV5-1 and TRBJ2-7; D ambiguous. This CDR3 comprises 15 residues. Germline assignment: CDR1 SGHRS and CDR2 YFSETQ. The CDR3 bases are TGCGCCATCAGCTTGGCGACCTCCCCCCCCTACGAGCAGTACTTC. It encodes CAISLATSPPYEQYF. Combining the CDR3 with reference TRBV5-1 and TRBJ2-7 gives the whole variable domain KAGVTQTPRYLIKTRGQQVTLSCSPISGHRSVSWYQQTPGQGLQFLFEYFSETQRNKGNFPGRFSGRQFSNSRSEMNVSTLELGDSALYLCAISLATSPPYEQYFGPGTRLTVT.

This clonotype has a count of ten or more. This sequence joins TRBV9 and TRBJ2-7; the D is unclear. Germline loops: CDR1 SGDLS, CDR2 YYNGEE. CDR3 length equals 13 residues. Trimming pared 6 bases from V and 3 bases from J, leaving 13 bases between. The CDR3 spells CASNPNSDYEQYF. The DNA for the CDR3 is TGTGCCAGCAACCCCAATTCCGACTACGAGCAGTACTTC. The variable domain in full, with the rest retrieved from reference TRBV9 and TRBJ2-7, is DSGVTQTPKHLITATGQRVTLRCSPRSGDLSVYWYQQSLDQGLQFLIQYYNGEERAKGNILERFSAQQFPDLHSELNLSSLELGDSALYFCASNPNSDYEQYFGPGTRLTVT.

This clonotype was observed once. The CDR3 end shows no conserved phenylalanine or tryptophan, and so a read error is likely. This chain joins TRBV11-2 and TRBJ2-2; TRBD2 is a possible D gene (6 bases). This CDR3 comprises 15 residues. Germline V gives CDR1 SGHAT, CDR2 FQNNGV. The CDR3 loop reads CANSFAGSYAGELFL. In DNA form, the CDR3 reads TGTGCCAACAGCTTTGCGGGATCATACGCCGGGGAGCTGTTTCTT.

The chain recombines TRBV11-1 with TRBJ2-5; 7 bases fit TRBD1. V was pared by 9 bases and J by 5 bases, with 12 bases of the junction left unmatched. Germline CDR1 SGHAT, CDR2 FQDESV (reference sequence). The CDR3 totals 14 residues. CDR3 protein: CASNGQVEAETQYF. As DNA, the CDR3 is TGTGCCAGTAATGGACAGGTGGAGGCGGAGACCCAGTACTTC. Full variable domain (missing parts from reference TRBV11-1 and TRBJ2-5): EAEVAQSPRYKITEKSQAVAFWCDPISGHATLYWYRQILGQGPELLVQFQDESVVDDSQLPKDRFSAERLKGVDSTLKIQPAELGDSAMYLCASNGQVEAETQYFGPGTRLLVL.